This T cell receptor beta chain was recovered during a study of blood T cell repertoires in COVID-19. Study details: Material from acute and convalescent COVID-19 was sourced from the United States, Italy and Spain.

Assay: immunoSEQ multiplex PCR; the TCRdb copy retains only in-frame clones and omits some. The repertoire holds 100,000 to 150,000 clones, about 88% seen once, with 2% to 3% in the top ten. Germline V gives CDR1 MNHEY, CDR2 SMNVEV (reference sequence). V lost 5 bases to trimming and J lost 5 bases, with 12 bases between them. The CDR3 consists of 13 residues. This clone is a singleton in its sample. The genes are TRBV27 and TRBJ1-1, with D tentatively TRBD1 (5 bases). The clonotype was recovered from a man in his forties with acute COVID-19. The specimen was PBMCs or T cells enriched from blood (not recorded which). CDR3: CASSPLGGTEAFF. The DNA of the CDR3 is TGTGCCAGCAGTCCCCTGGGGGGGACTGAAGCTTTCTTT.